This entry lists 15 T cell receptor beta chains sequenced from one sample in a study of T cell repertoires in cytomegalovirus infection. TCRdb redid the calling of the reads with MiXCR, one entry per CDR3 protein. The sample contains about 830,000 distinct CDR3 sequences, about 31% of which appear only once. Which antigens these TCRs recognize remains unknown. Sequencing used cultured CD8+ T cells from PBMCs, obtained from culture after CMV antigen stimulation. Every receptor here comes from a human donor in good health (CMV status not recorded). Some clones in this sample may be carry-over from other donors' samples.

As for this clonotype: A much larger clone differs from this one at a single base, so this may be a read error. This chain connects TRBV7-6 to TRBJ2-7, with D unclear. The CDR3 extends over 14 amino acids. V was cut by 0 bases and J by 8 bases, with 14 bases left in between. CDR1 SGHVS and CDR2 FNYEAQ come from the germline V gene. This CDR3 is CASSLAAGTNKQYF. In DNA form, the CDR3 reads TGTGCCAGCAGCTTAGCCGCAGGTACTAACAAGCAGTACTTC.

This clonotype has more than one count but fewer than ten. The chain employs TRBV6-2 or TRBV6-3 and TRBJ1-1, with 7 bases that match TRBD1. The V gene's germline CDR1 is MNHEY and CDR2 SVGEGT. Trimming at V came to 8 bases and at J to 0 bases, leaving 21 bases not matched to a gene. The CDR3 loop spans 19 amino acids. DNA for the CDR3: TGTGCCAGCGGCCGGGACAGAAACCCCGTCTTATGGGTGAACACTGAAGCTTTCTTT. Amino acid sequence: CASGRDRNPVLWVNTEAFF.

The J gene is TRBJ2-3, the V gene TRBV19; D may match TRBD1 or TRBD2 (6 bases each). V was trimmed by 0 bases and J by 2 bases, leaving 9 bases between them. CDR1 is LNHDA, CDR2 SQIVND, per germline (reference sequence). The CDR3 sequence is 15 residues long. DNA of the CDR3: TGTGCCAGTAGTATAGAAGGGGGGCTCACAGATACGCAGTATTTT. The encoded protein is CASSIEGGLTDTQYF.

V gene TRBV27 combines with J gene TRBJ2-7; tentatively, D is TRBD2 (6 bases). Trimming took off 7 bases at V and 4 bases at J, with 17 bases between the two ends. This CDR3 is built from 14 residues. Germline lookup yields CDR1 MNHEY and CDR2 SMNVEV (reference sequence). CDR3 in amino acids: CASTRTGEPYEQYV. The CDR3 nucleotides read TGTGCCAGCACCCGGACGGGGGAGCCTTACGAGCAGTACGTC.

The genes are TRBV6-5 and TRBJ1-2; D unclear. Per the germline V gene, CDR1 is MNHEY and CDR2 is SVGAGI. V was cut by 7 bases and J by 2 bases, with 14 bases left in between. This CDR3 is 14 amino acids long. CDR3 sequence (DNA): TGTGCCAGCACCCGGGGAGACGACAACTATGGCTACACCTTC. The encoded protein is CASTRGDDNYGYTF.

This clonotype occurred many times. The V gene is TRBV18, the J gene TRBJ2-5, with D perhaps matching TRBD2 (6 bases). V lost 8 bases to trimming and J lost 0 bases, with 13 bases between them. Germline values: CDR1 KGHSH, CDR2 LQKENI. CDR3 length: 14 residues. The CDR3 protein is CASSPRGNQETQYF. The DNA for the CDR3 is TGTGCCAGCAGCCCCCGGGGGAACCAAGAGACCCAGTACTTC.

V gene TRBV6-2 or TRBV6-3 combines with J gene TRBJ2-1; 11 bases are shared with TRBD2. Germline V gene sequence: CDR1 MNHEY, CDR2 SVGEGT. V trimming: 10 bases; J trimming: 10 bases; junction bases outside the gene matches: 9. The CDR3 runs to 13 residues. The DNA of the CDR3 is TGTGCCAACAGCCTAGCGGGGGGCAGCGAGCAGTTCTTC. It translates to CANSLAGGSEQFF.

This clonotype was picked up a small number of times. The genes are TRBV12-3 or TRBV12-4 and TRBJ1-4, with D possibly being TRBD1 (6 bases). Between the trimmed V and J ends, which lost 5 bases and 8 bases, there was a span of 18 bases. CDR3 length equals 15 residues. The CDR3 nucleotides read TGTGCCAGCAGTCCCAGGTCAGGGGTCTGGGAAAAACTGTTTTTT. It codes for CASSPRSGVWEKLFF.

This chain links TRBV27 with TRBJ1-6; 7 bases map to TRBD1. The CDR3 has 15 amino acids. With V trimmed by 1 base and J by 7 bases, 4 bases remained unmatched. Germline V gene lookup returns CDR1 MNHEY and CDR2 SMNVEV (reference sequence). The chain's CDR3 is CASSLLQGRNSPLHF. CDR3 DNA sequence: TGTGCCAGCAGTTTATTACAGGGGAGAAATTCACCCCTCCACTTT.

This chain connects TRBV24-1 to TRBJ2-2; 9 nucleotides match TRBD1. The junction had 4 bases not matched to a gene; V was cut back by 10 bases and J by 2 bases. Germline CDR1 KGHDR, CDR2 SFDVKD. This CDR3 has 14 residues. CDR3 bases: TGTGCCACTGCTACAGGGGGCAACACCGGGGAGCTGTTTTTT. Translating gives CATATGGNTGELFF.

The chain is built from TRBV10-3 and TRBJ2-2; TRBD1 matches 9 bases. The CDR3 has 16 amino acids. Germline CDR1 ENHRY, CDR2 SYGVKD. V lost 6 bases, J lost 4 bases, and 9 bases stayed unmatched. The CDR3 region is CAISSLTGGSTGELFF. The CDR3 DNA sequence: TGTGCCATCAGCTCTTTGACAGGGGGAAGCACCGGGGAGCTGTTTTTT.

This clonotype showed up many times. The rearrangement uses TRBV7-8 and TRBJ2-2; possibly TRBD1 or TRBD2 for D (5 bases each). CDR1 is SGHVS, CDR2 FQNEAQ, per germline. V was shortened by 0 bases and J by 1 base, with 12 bases between the two germline ends. The CDR3 sequence is 17 residues long. The CDR3 DNA follows: TGTGCCAGCAGCTTAGCGTCCCGGGGCGGGAACACCGGGGAGCTGTTTTTT. Its protein is CASSLASRGGNTGELFF. Full variable domain (missing parts from reference TRBV7-8 and TRBJ2-2): GAGVSQSPRYKVAKRGQDVALRCDPISGHVSLFWYQQALGQGPEFLTYFQNEAQLDKSGLPSDRFFAERPEGSVSTLKIQRTQQEDSAVYLCASSLASRGGNTGELFFGEGSRLTVL.

The sample holds one count of this clonotype. The V gene is TRBV29-1, the J gene TRBJ2-1; the D gene is possibly TRBD1 (6 bases). The germline V gene encodes CDR1 SQVTM and CDR2 ANQGSEA. This CDR3 region has 13 residues. Trimming removed 6 bases from V and 3 bases from J, with 12 bases in between. CDR3 DNA sequence: TGCAGCGTAGACAGGAGTAACTACAATGAGCAGTTCTTC. This encodes CSVDRSNYNEQFF.

The chain is built from TRBV15 and TRBJ2-1; D possibly corresponds to TRBD2 (6 bases). CDR1 and CDR2 (germline): LNHNV, YYDKDF (reference sequence). CDR3 length equals 17 residues. V shed 4 bases and J shed 8 bases, with 24 bases lying between them. CDR3 residues: CATSTLPGLKIGDEQFF. The CDR3 DNA is TGTGCCACCAGCACCCTCCCGGGACTTAAAATAGGCGATGAGCAGTTCTTC.

This chain uses TRBV6-6 with TRBJ2-3; 8 bases fit TRBD2. This CDR3 comprises 18 residues. CDR1 is MNHNY, CDR2 SVGAGI, per germline (reference sequence). The trim removed 0 bases at V and 2 bases at J, leaving 10 bases unmatched. For the CDR3, the DNA is TGTGCCAGCAGTTACTCGTTGGAGTCGGGGGGGCACACAGATACGCAGTATTTT. Translated, it gives CASSYSLESGGHTDTQYF.